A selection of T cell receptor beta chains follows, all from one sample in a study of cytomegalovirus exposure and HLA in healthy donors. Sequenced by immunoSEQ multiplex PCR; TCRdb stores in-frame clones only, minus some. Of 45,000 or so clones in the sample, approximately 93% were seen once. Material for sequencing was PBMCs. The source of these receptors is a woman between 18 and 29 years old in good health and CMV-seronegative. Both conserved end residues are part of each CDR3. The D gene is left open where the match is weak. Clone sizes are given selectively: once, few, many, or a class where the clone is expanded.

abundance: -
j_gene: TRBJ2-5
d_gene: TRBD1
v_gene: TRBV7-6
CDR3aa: CASSLAQENRGETQYF

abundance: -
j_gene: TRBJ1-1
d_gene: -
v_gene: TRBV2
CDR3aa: CASSDGGTTAFF

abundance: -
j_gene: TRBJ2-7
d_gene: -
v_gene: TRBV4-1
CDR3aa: CASSQENSGTPFSYEQYF

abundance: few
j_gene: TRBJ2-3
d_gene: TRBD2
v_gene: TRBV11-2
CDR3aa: CASSSGLAGNTDTQYF

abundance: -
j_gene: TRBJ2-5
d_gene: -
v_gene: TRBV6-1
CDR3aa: CASSIRDIKETQYF

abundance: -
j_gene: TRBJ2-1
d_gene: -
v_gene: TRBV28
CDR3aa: CASSFTEIYNEQFF

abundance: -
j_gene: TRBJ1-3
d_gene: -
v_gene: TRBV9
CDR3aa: CASSGSGKERGNTIYF

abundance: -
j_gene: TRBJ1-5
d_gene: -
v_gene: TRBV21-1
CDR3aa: CASSKWYSINQPQHF

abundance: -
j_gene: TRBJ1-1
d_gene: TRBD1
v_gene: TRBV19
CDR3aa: CASKTGAGTEAFF

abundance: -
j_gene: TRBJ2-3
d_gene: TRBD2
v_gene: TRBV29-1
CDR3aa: CSVRLADPTDTQYF

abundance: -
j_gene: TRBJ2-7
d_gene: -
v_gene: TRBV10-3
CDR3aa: CAISELEGLDEQYF

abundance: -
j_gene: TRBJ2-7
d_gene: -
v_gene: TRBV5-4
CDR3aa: CASSSLGGVDYEQYF

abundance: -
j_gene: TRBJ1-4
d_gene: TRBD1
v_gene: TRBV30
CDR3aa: CAWSVGQGNEKLFF

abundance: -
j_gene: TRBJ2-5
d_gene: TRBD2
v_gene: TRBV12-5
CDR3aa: CASGTGLAGEETQYF

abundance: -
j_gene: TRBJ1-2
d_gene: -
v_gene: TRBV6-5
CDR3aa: CASRLNAQVPYGYTF

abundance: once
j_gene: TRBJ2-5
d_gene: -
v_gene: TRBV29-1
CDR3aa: CSVDLQETQYF

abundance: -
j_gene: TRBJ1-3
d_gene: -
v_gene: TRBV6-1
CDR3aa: CASSGGLLSGNTIYF

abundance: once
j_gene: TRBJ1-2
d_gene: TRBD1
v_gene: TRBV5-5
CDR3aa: CASSSAGTVYGYTF

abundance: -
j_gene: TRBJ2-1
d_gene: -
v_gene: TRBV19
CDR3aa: CASSIEGSRQFF

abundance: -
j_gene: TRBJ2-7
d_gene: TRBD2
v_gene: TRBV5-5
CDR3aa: CASSLGLAGFSYEQYF

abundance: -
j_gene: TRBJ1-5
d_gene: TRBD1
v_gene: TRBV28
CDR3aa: CASSIPGQGEQNQPQHF

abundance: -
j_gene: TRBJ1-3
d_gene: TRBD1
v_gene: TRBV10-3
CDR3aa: CAISAAGGTGNTIYF

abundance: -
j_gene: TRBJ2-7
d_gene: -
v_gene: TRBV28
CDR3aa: CASSLGVVIYEQYF

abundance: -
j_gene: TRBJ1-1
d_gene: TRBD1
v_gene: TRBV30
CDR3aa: CAWRRGTGNTEAFF

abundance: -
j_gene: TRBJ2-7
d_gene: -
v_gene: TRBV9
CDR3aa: CASLLCLYEQYF

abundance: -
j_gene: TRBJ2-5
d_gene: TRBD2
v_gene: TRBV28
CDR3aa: CASSLTSGGQETQYF

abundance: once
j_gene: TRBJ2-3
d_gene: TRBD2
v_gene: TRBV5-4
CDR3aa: CASSSGLAGGTDTQYF

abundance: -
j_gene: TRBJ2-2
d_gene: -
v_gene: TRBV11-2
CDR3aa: CASSPENRENTGELFF

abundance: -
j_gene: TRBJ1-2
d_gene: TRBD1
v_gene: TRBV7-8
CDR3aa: CASSLKGVGTGLYGYTF

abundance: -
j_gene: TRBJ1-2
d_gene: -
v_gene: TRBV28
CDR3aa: CASIEGGAGPDGYTF

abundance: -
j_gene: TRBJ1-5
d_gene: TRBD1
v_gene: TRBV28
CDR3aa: CASSLRYRGRLEPQHF